This TCR beta chain was profiled in a study of T cell responses to AZD1222 COVID-19 vaccine. Overall study results and limits: Targeting of unmutated variant regions was reportedly seen in nearly half of spike-specific TCRs.

Comment on this clone: Its antigen is undetermined.

The CDR3 extends over 14 amino acids. Germline-derived CDR1 and CDR2 are ENHRY and SYGVKD. The ends lost 4 bases at V and 1 base at J; junction bases unmatched: 3. Sequenced by immunoSEQ multiplex PCR; TCRdb stores in-frame clones only, minus some. The table has roughly 160,000 clones, approximately 90% seen once; the top ten hold roughly 1.6%. This material consisted of peripheral blood, taken on day 0 of AZD1222 vaccination. The chain combines TRBV10-3 with TRBJ1-1; the match to TRBD1 covers 7 bases. The source of this sequence is an adult in good health. CDR3 nucleotides: TGTGCCATCAGTGCGGCAGGGGGGAACACTGAAGCTTTCTTT. Translating gives CAISAAGGNTEAFF.